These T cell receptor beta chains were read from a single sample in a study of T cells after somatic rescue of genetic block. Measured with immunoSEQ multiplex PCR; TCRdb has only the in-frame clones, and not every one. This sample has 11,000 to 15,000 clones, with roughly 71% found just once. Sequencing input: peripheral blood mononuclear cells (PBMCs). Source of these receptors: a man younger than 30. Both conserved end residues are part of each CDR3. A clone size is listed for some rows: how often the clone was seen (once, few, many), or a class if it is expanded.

cdr3_aa: CASSLGRLGTLTDTQYF; v_call: TRBV5-1; clone_size: NA; j_call: TRBJ2-3
cdr3_aa: CAWSVLVGSNQPQHF; v_call: TRBV30; clone_size: NA; j_call: TRBJ1-5
cdr3_aa: CASSPRDLPNEKLFF; v_call: TRBV18; clone_size: NA; j_call: TRBJ1-4
cdr3_aa: CASRIPGQGLLRVIGQYF; v_call: TRBV5-1; clone_size: few; j_call: TRBJ2-7
cdr3_aa: CASSLWAIGANTGELFF; v_call: TRBV27; clone_size: NA; j_call: TRBJ2-2
cdr3_aa: CASSLAGLQGTDTQYF; v_call: TRBV5-1; clone_size: NA; j_call: TRBJ2-3
cdr3_aa: CASSLGGQSYGYTF; v_call: TRBV7-9; clone_size: medium-sized; j_call: TRBJ1-2
cdr3_aa: CASSFGRGSSYNSPLHF; v_call: TRBV27; clone_size: NA; j_call: TRBJ1-6
cdr3_aa: CASSVGGDYLYEQYF; v_call: TRBV9; clone_size: NA; j_call: TRBJ2-7
cdr3_aa: CAWSLDRFYGYTF; v_call: TRBV30; clone_size: NA; j_call: TRBJ1-2
cdr3_aa: CASSLTGPYEQYF; v_call: TRBV28; clone_size: NA; j_call: TRBJ2-7
cdr3_aa: CAISESVGAKNIQYF; v_call: TRBV10-3; clone_size: few; j_call: TRBJ2-4
cdr3_aa: CASSRYTDTQYF; v_call: TRBV7-2; clone_size: NA; j_call: TRBJ2-3
cdr3_aa: CASSPGTGVTDTQYF; v_call: TRBV4-2; clone_size: NA; j_call: TRBJ2-3
cdr3_aa: CASSPDRVGSYEQYF; v_call: TRBV18; clone_size: NA; j_call: TRBJ2-7
cdr3_aa: CASSLAGRGKGQPQHF; v_call: TRBV7-9; clone_size: once; j_call: TRBJ1-5
cdr3_aa: CASSQDIGSYNSPLHF; v_call: TRBV14; clone_size: few; j_call: TRBJ1-6
cdr3_aa: CASNPTGGAKQPQHF; v_call: TRBV6-5; clone_size: NA; j_call: TRBJ1-5
cdr3_aa: CASSQGGQGRGETQYF; v_call: TRBV4-2; clone_size: NA; j_call: TRBJ2-5
cdr3_aa: CASSLEIALGTQYF; v_call: TRBV5-1; clone_size: NA; j_call: TRBJ2-5
cdr3_aa: CASSLGAGGYGYTF; v_call: TRBV28; clone_size: NA; j_call: TRBJ1-2
cdr3_aa: CASSQEARNYGYTF; v_call: TRBV4-1; clone_size: NA; j_call: TRBJ1-2
cdr3_aa: CASSEAGPLNQPQHF; v_call: TRBV10-2; clone_size: NA; j_call: TRBJ1-5
cdr3_aa: CASSQDDRLLSGANVLTF; v_call: TRBV4-1; clone_size: NA; j_call: TRBJ2-6
cdr3_aa: CASSVAWGLAGLSQETQYF; v_call: TRBV9; clone_size: NA; j_call: TRBJ2-5
cdr3_aa: CASRTGLGTDTQYF; v_call: TRBV27; clone_size: NA; j_call: TRBJ2-3
cdr3_aa: CASSPLTGEAKNIQYF; v_call: TRBV18; clone_size: NA; j_call: TRBJ2-4
cdr3_aa: CATSRDPGGSYEQYF; v_call: TRBV15; clone_size: NA; j_call: TRBJ2-7
cdr3_aa: CASSLQGTTEAFF; v_call: TRBV14; clone_size: NA; j_call: TRBJ1-1
cdr3_aa: CASRTGTDYEQYF; v_call: TRBV6-6; clone_size: once; j_call: TRBJ2-7
cdr3_aa: CASSSRQGNYEQYF; v_call: TRBV5-1; clone_size: NA; j_call: TRBJ2-7
cdr3_aa: CASSYSAGSTDTQYF; v_call: TRBV6-5; clone_size: NA; j_call: TRBJ2-3
cdr3_aa: CASSARTGNSPLHF; v_call: TRBV25-1; clone_size: NA; j_call: TRBJ1-6
cdr3_aa: CASSLEGQRSYEQYF; v_call: TRBV5-1; clone_size: NA; j_call: TRBJ2-7
cdr3_aa: CAIGQGNYGYTF; v_call: TRBV18; clone_size: NA; j_call: TRBJ1-2
cdr3_aa: CASSDGGQATNEKLFF; v_call: TRBV25-1; clone_size: NA; j_call: TRBJ1-4
cdr3_aa: CASSEMLTETYEQYF; v_call: TRBV2; clone_size: NA; j_call: TRBJ2-7
cdr3_aa: CASSLRGVSFLNQPQHF; v_call: TRBV5-5; clone_size: NA; j_call: TRBJ1-5
cdr3_aa: CASSSIAGGPGTDTQYF; v_call: TRBV11-2; clone_size: once; j_call: TRBJ2-3
cdr3_aa: CASSPTGTTVTEQYF; v_call: TRBV5-1; clone_size: NA; j_call: TRBJ2-7
cdr3_aa: CASSYHGNSPLHF; v_call: TRBV27; clone_size: NA; j_call: TRBJ1-6
cdr3_aa: CASPAGGNYGYTF; v_call: TRBV19; clone_size: once; j_call: TRBJ1-2
cdr3_aa: CASIGSGRAVETQYF; v_call: TRBV23-1; clone_size: NA; j_call: TRBJ2-5
cdr3_aa: CASSSDRNTEAFF; v_call: TRBV9; clone_size: NA; j_call: TRBJ1-1
cdr3_aa: CASSLRLAGVKNTGELFF; v_call: TRBV11-2; clone_size: NA; j_call: TRBJ2-2
cdr3_aa: CASSRNGERATQYF; v_call: TRBV18; clone_size: few; j_call: TRBJ2-3
cdr3_aa: CASSGGQAATDTQYF; v_call: TRBV2; clone_size: few; j_call: TRBJ2-3
cdr3_aa: CASSYGRRSTYEQYF; v_call: TRBV6-6; clone_size: NA; j_call: TRBJ2-7
cdr3_aa: CASSPGTVSGRAWNEQYF; v_call: TRBV9; clone_size: NA; j_call: TRBJ2-7
cdr3_aa: CATSRDTYEQYF; v_call: TRBV15; clone_size: NA; j_call: TRBJ2-7
cdr3_aa: CAISSRQYRGFEQYF; v_call: TRBV10-3; clone_size: NA; j_call: TRBJ2-7
cdr3_aa: CASSRGRTSNTEAFF; v_call: TRBV19; clone_size: few; j_call: TRBJ1-1
cdr3_aa: CASSPGTGFNQPQHF; v_call: TRBV27; clone_size: NA; j_call: TRBJ1-5
cdr3_aa: CASSVDAANTGELFF; v_call: TRBV9; clone_size: NA; j_call: TRBJ2-2
cdr3_aa: CASSRQQPYEQYF; v_call: TRBV2; clone_size: NA; j_call: NA
cdr3_aa: CAIGTSGGLSYEQYF; v_call: TRBV10-3; clone_size: NA; j_call: TRBJ2-7
cdr3_aa: CASSGWDRELYYGYTF; v_call: TRBV2; clone_size: NA; j_call: TRBJ1-2